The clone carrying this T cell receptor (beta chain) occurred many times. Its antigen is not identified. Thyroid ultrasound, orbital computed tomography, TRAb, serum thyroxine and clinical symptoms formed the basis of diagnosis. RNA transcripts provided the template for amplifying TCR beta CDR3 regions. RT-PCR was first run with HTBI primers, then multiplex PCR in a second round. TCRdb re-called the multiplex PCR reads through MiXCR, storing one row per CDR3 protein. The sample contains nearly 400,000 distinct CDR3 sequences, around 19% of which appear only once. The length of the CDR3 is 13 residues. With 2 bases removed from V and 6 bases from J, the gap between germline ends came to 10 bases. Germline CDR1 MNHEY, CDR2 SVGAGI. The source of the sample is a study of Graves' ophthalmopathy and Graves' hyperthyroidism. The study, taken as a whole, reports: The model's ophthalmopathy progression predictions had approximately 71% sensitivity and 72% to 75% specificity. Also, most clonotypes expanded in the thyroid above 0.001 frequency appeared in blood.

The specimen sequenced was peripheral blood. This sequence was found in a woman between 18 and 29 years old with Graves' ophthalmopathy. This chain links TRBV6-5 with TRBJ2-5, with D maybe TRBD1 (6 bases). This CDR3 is CASSYSQGQTQYF. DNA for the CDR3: TGTGCCAGCAGTTACAGTCAGGGGCAGACCCAGTACTTC.